Presented here are 5 T cell receptor beta chains from one specimen sequenced in a study of blood T cell repertoires in COVID-19. TCRdb's table, derived via immunoSEQ multiplex PCR, lists solely in-frame clones and lacks some. This sample yields 200,000 to 300,000 clones, of which about 89% are seen a single time; 3.5% to 5% belongs to the top ten. Source material: PBMCs or T cells enriched from blood (not recorded which). These receptors were collected from a woman in her thirties who had recovered from COVID-19.

The V call is TRBV28, the J call TRBJ1-1, with 7 bases that match TRBD1. The V gene end was trimmed by 3 bases and the J gene end by 1 base; junction bases not matched to a gene: 8. CDR1 is MDHEN, CDR2 SYDVKM, per germline. This CDR3 has 16 residues. The CDR3: CASSFGTAITNTEAFF. Written as DNA, the CDR3 is TGTGCCAGCAGTTTCGGGACAGCAATTACGAACACTGAAGCTTTCTTT.

The V and J genes are TRBV28 and TRBJ2-1, with 11 bases fitting TRBD2. From germline, CDR1 is MDHEN and CDR2 SYDVKM. The CDR3 contains 16 residues. J lost 4 bases, V lost 5 bases, and 7 bases had no gene match. The CDR3 loop is CASSPPLAGGYNEQFF. Written as DNA, the CDR3 is TGTGCCAGCAGTCCTCCCCTAGCGGGAGGTTACAATGAGCAGTTCTTC.

The table lists this clone with a count of one. V usage is TRBV28 and J usage is TRBJ1-2, with a possible D match to TRBD1 (5 bases). The CDR3 is made up of 16 amino acids. Trimming cost V 4 bases and J 2 bases, with 17 bases left between them. Germline V gives CDR1 MDHEN, CDR2 SYDVKM. Written as DNA, the CDR3 is TGTGCCAGCAGTTCTCCACAATGGGGGAGGAACTATGGCTACACCTTC. This sequence encodes CASSSPQWGRNYGYTF.

This clone appeared a single time. The J gene is TRBJ1-2, the V gene TRBV6-5, with TRBD1 matching over 10 bases. This CDR3 is 15 amino acids long. In germline, CDR1 is MNHEY, CDR2 SVGAGI. V was clipped by 3 bases and J by 11 bases; unmatched bases: 12. CDR3 nucleotides: TGTGCCAGCAGTTATCGGGACAGGGGACGTATGAGATACACCTTC. Amino acid sequence: CASSYRDRGRMRYTF.

CDR3: CASSVSRGSYATEAFF. CDR3 in DNA: TGCGCCAGCAGCGTTTCCCGAGGGAGCTACGCTACTGAAGCTTTCTTT. The chain carries TRBV5-1 and TRBJ1-1, with D uncertain. CDR3 length equals 16 residues. V lost 4 bases and J 5 bases, leaving 21 bases between the germline ends. Germline V gene sequence: CDR1 SGHRS, CDR2 YFSETQ.